The 18 T cell receptor beta chains below come from one sample, sequenced in a study of blood T cell repertoires in COVID-19. Some clones are missing from TCRdb's copy, which holds only in-frame ones; the method was immunoSEQ multiplex PCR. The sample contains roughly 250,000 clones, approximately 90% of which appear only once. Source material: PBMCs or T cells enriched from blood (not recorded which). The receptor set was obtained from a woman in her thirties or forties with acute COVID-19.

This clone was counted a single time. The chain combines TRBV28 with TRBJ1-1; TRBD1 matches at 7 bases. Germline V gives CDR1 MDHEN, CDR2 SYDVKM. This CDR3 has 17 residues. Trimming cost V 5 bases and J 0 bases; bases outside gene matches: 12. CDR3 sequence (DNA): TGTGCCAGCAGTCCCCCCATGGGACAGACATTGAACACTGAAGCTTTCTTT. Translating gives CASSPPMGQTLNTEAFF. Full variable domain (missing parts from reference TRBV28 and TRBJ1-1): DVKVTQSSRYLVKRTGEKVFLECVQDMDHENMFWYRQDPGLGLRLIYFSYDVKMKEKGDIPEGYSVSREKKERFSLILESASTNQTSMYLCASSPPMGQTLNTEAFFGQGTRLTVV.

The gene calls are TRBV3-1 (or the pseudogene TRBV3-2) and TRBJ1-1; 8 bases map to TRBD1. V gave up 5 bases and J gave up 5 bases; unmatched junction bases: 10. Germline values: CDR1 LGHDT, CDR2 YNNKEL (reference sequence). The CDR3 is made up of 15 amino acids. The CDR3: CASSDDRGRGTEAFF. CDR3 coding DNA: TGTGCCAGCAGCGACGACAGGGGCCGTGGGACTGAAGCTTTCTTT.

The chain employs TRBV18 and TRBJ2-7, with TRBD1 identical over 9 bases. Per the germline V gene, CDR1 is KGHSH and CDR2 is LQKENI. V was pared by 2 bases and J by 4 bases, with 9 bases of the junction left unmatched. The CDR3 contains 16 residues. CDR3: CASSPDTGGAKYEQYF. Here the CDR3 DNA reads TGTGCCAGCTCACCAGATACAGGGGGCGCGAAGTACGAGCAGTACTTC.

This rearrangement joins TRBV30 to TRBJ1-5; 11 nucleotides match TRBD1. This CDR3 comprises 17 residues. Germline-derived CDR1 and CDR2 are GTSNPN and SVGIG (reference sequence). V lost 3 bases, J lost 5 bases, and 12 bases stayed unmatched. In nucleotides, the CDR3 is TGTGCCTGGAGCGTGGACAGGGGGCTAAGAAACGATCAGCCCCAGCATTTT. Amino acid sequence: CAWSVDRGLRNDQPQHF.

The chain uses TRBV5-6 and TRBJ1-5; D unclear. V was cut by 1 base and J by 3 bases, with 14 bases left in between. Per germline, CDR1 SGHDT and CDR2 YYEEEE. The CDR3 spans 16 residues. The CDR3 DNA is TGTGCCAGCAGCTTGTGGGGAGGAGGACTCAATCAGCCCCAGCATTTT. Encoded protein: CASSLWGGGLNQPQHF.

CDR3 region: CASSADRVGARYGYTF. CDR3 sequence (DNA): TGTGCCAGCAGCGCGGACAGGGTGGGTGCTCGCTATGGCTACACCTTC. This chain connects TRBV7-8 to TRBJ1-2, with 8 positions matching TRBD1. The CDR3 totals 16 residues. Per the germline V gene, CDR1 is SGHVS and CDR2 is FQNEAQ. V lost 5 bases to trimming and J lost 4 bases; unmatched junction nucleotides: 12.

The chain is built from TRBV28 and TRBJ1-1, with D possibly being TRBD1 (5 bases). V shed 7 bases and J shed 3 bases, with 15 bases lying between them. Per the germline V gene, CDR1 is MDHEN and CDR2 is SYDVKM. The length of the CDR3 is 14 residues. The CDR3 nucleotides read TGTGCCAGCACCCCTGCAGGGAGGTACACTGAAGCTTTCTTT. Its translation: CASTPAGRYTEAFF.

This clone appeared a few times. The CDR3 loop is CASSLVFFPPENEQYF. CDR3 DNA sequence: TGTGCCAGCAGCTTAGTTTTCTTTCCACCCGAGAACGAGCAGTACTTC. V usage is TRBV7-2 and J usage is TRBJ2-7; D is undetermined. Germline values: CDR1 SGHTA, CDR2 FQGNSA. V was clipped by 1 base and J by 5 bases, with 18 bases between them. The CDR3 contains 16 residues.

V gene TRBV19 combines with J gene TRBJ1-2, with TRBD1 matching over 9 bases. Losses at the gene ends were 8 bases for V and 6 bases for J; bases not matched to a gene: 7. CDR3 size: 13 residues. Germline V gene data show CDR1 as LNHDA and CDR2 as SQIVND (reference sequence). The CDR3 sequence is CASLRDREDGYTF. CDR3 sequence (DNA): TGTGCCAGTTTGCGGGACAGGGAAGATGGCTACACCTTC.

The chain recombines TRBV6-5 with TRBJ2-6; maybe TRBD1 (6 bases). The CDR3 consists of 15 residues. Germline-derived CDR1 and CDR2 are MNHEY and SVGAGI. The germline V and J ends were trimmed by 6 bases and 3 bases, with 12 bases remaining between them. The CDR3 sequence is CASSYTGFGANVLTF. DNA of the CDR3: TGTGCCAGCAGCTACACAGGGTTTGGGGCCAACGTCCTGACTTTC.

The genes are TRBV28 and TRBJ2-5, with 7 bases matching TRBD2. This CDR3 spans 14 amino acids. After removal of 5 bases from V and 5 bases from J, the junction contained 8 bases not matched to a gene. From germline, CDR1 is MDHEN and CDR2 SYDVKM. The CDR3 sequence: CASSPRRGGETQYF. The DNA of the CDR3 is TGTGCCAGCAGTCCCCGGCGCGGGGGTGAGACCCAGTACTTC.

V is TRBV27 and J is TRBJ1-1, with 9 nucleotides matching TRBD1. The germline V gene encodes CDR1 MNHEY and CDR2 SMNVEV (reference sequence). Losses at the gene ends were 4 bases for V and 6 bases for J; bases not matched to a gene: 12. This CDR3 contains 16 residues. The CDR3 sequence is CASSSHVGQGSAEAFF. DNA of the CDR3: TGTGCCAGCAGTTCACACGTCGGACAGGGGTCTGCTGAAGCTTTCTTT.

V usage is TRBV19 and J usage is TRBJ1-3; D uncertain. V was cut by 0 bases and J by 0 bases, with 6 bases left in between. The CDR3 loop spans 15 amino acids. CDR1 LNHDA and CDR2 SQIVND come from the germline V gene (reference sequence). CDR3 nucleotides: TGTGCCAGTAGTATAGACCTACTCTCTGGAAACACCATATATTTT. As protein: CASSIDLLSGNTIYF.

V is TRBV7-6 and J is TRBJ2-5, with TRBD2 as a possible D gene (6 bases). The V gene's germline CDR1 is SGHVS and CDR2 FNYEAQ. V shed 0 bases and J shed 5 bases, with 10 bases lying between them. The CDR3 has 14 amino acids. DNA of the CDR3: TGTGCCAGCAGCTTAGCAGGAGGGAGGGAGACCCAGTACTTC. It encodes CASSLAGGRETQYF.

The chain has TRBV2 and TRBJ2-2; 7 bases map to TRBD1. CDR1 is SNHLY and CDR2 is FYNNEI in the germline V gene. Trimming at V came to 8 bases and at J to 2 bases, leaving 5 bases not matched to a gene. The CDR3 runs 14 residues. CDR3 sequence reads: CASRDSTNTGELFF. The DNA for the CDR3 is TGTGCCAGCCGGGACAGTACCAACACCGGGGAGCTGTTTTTT.

The chain carries TRBV28 and TRBJ2-7; D possibly corresponds to TRBD2 (6 bases). Germline-derived CDR1 and CDR2 are MDHEN and SYDVKM. There are 14 residues in the CDR3. V was trimmed by 6 bases and J by 2 bases, leaving 14 bases between them. The CDR3 sequence: CASRGGTGPYEQYF. The CDR3 coding sequence is TGTGCCAGCAGAGGAGGGACGGGCCCCTACGAGCAGTACTTC.

The chain links TRBV5-4 to TRBJ2-3, with TRBD2 identical over 14 bases. The V segment lost 4 bases and the J segment 5 bases; nucleotides outside the gene matches: 6. The CDR3 is 16 residues long. In germline, CDR1 is SGHNT, CDR2 YYREEE (reference sequence). This CDR3 is CASSEGLAGVGDTQYF. The CDR3, as DNA: TGTGCCAGCAGCGAGGGACTAGCGGGAGTTGGAGATACGCAGTATTTT.

This chain joins TRBV7-2 and TRBJ1-6; a weak D match, TRBD1 (6 bases). CDR3 size: 18 residues. Trimming pared 1 base from V and 7 bases from J, leaving 20 bases between. Germline CDR1 SGHTA, CDR2 FQGNSA. The CDR3 nucleotides are TGTGCCAGCAGCTTAGTAGTCTGGCAGGGGCTCATCAATTCACCCCTCCACTTT. It yields the protein CASSLVVWQGLINSPLHF.